What follows are 26 T cell receptor beta chains derived from one specimen sequenced in a study of blood T cell repertoires in COVID-19. Produced via immunoSEQ multiplex PCR; TCRdb's table is partial and in-frame only. The table includes 85,000 or so clones, roughly 79% detected once. Sequencing was performed on peripheral blood. The receptors were sampled from a man older than 75 with acute or convalescent COVID-19.

This clone appeared a few times. J is TRBJ2-1 and V is TRBV18, with D possibly TRBD2 on 6 matching bases. Germline values: CDR1 KGHSH, CDR2 LQKENI. Between the trimmed V and J ends, which lost 4 bases and 7 bases, there was a span of 14 bases. The CDR3 runs 14 residues. The CDR3 sequence is CASSQGLESNEQFF. The CDR3 nucleotides are TGTGCCAGCTCACAGGGACTGGAATCAAATGAGCAGTTCTTC.

V gene TRBV9 combines with J gene TRBJ2-7, with D hard to call. This CDR3 comprises 14 residues. Trimming left V 0 bases short and J 0 bases short, with 7 bases between. The germline CDR1 and CDR2 sequences are SGDLS and YYNGEE. CDR3 protein: CASSVGANSYEQYF. CDR3 DNA sequence: TGTGCCAGCAGCGTAGGGGCCAACTCCTACGAGCAGTACTTC.

The rearrangement links TRBV5-1 to TRBJ1-4; D is perhaps TRBD1 (5 bases). Germline CDR1 SGHRS, CDR2 YFSETQ. This CDR3 has 15 amino acids. V lost 0 bases to trimming and J lost 3 bases, with 9 bases between them. The CDR3 region is CASSLARQPNEKLFF. CDR3 coding DNA: TGCGCCAGCAGCTTGGCCCGACAGCCTAATGAAAAACTGTTTTTT.

V gene TRBV12-1 combines with J gene TRBJ2-6; the listed D gene, TRBD1, was not tested against the DNA. TRBV12-1 is a known pseudogene. This CDR3 spans 15 amino acids. CDR3 sequence (DNA): TGTGCCAGCAGCCCACAGGGTTCTGGGGCCAACGTCCTGACTTTC. Translated: CASSPQGSGANVLTF.

V usage is TRBV19 and J usage is TRBJ2-2; TRBD2 agrees at 7 bases. V lost 2 bases to trimming and J lost 8 bases; unmatched junction nucleotides: 8. The CDR3 loop spans 15 amino acids. Germline-derived CDR1 and CDR2 are LNHDA and SQIVND (reference sequence). CDR3: CASSIQGTSVGELFF. The CDR3 nucleotides are TGTGCCAGTAGTATACAAGGAACTAGCGTTGGGGAGCTGTTTTTT.

The chain joins TRBV13 to TRBJ2-7, with 9 bases aligning to TRBD1. The CDR3 contains 16 residues. The V segment lost 0 bases and the J segment 3 bases; nucleotides outside the gene matches: 6. Per the germline V gene, CDR1 is PRHDT and CDR2 is FYEKMQ (reference sequence). The CDR3 loop reads CASSLGPGTGSYEQYF. The DNA for the CDR3 is TGTGCCAGCAGCTTAGGCCCCGGGACAGGGAGCTACGAGCAGTACTTC.

In its sample, this clone was seen a few times. The chain uses TRBV24-1 and TRBJ1-5; 7 bases align to TRBD1. Per germline, CDR1 KGHDR and CDR2 SFDVKD. This CDR3 has 14 amino acids. Trimming removed 5 bases from V and 6 bases from J; junction bases left unmatched: 6. The CDR3 coding sequence is TGTGCCACCAGTGGGGGACAGATCGGTCAGCCCCAGCATTTT. Translation gives CATSGGQIGQPQHF.

This CDR3 is CASDRAETQYF. DNA for the CDR3: TGTGCCAGCGACAGGGCAGAGACCCAGTACTTC. The chain uses TRBV6-5 and TRBJ2-5, with 7 bases identical to TRBD1. The trim removed 8 bases at V and 4 bases at J, leaving 1 base unmatched. Germline loops: CDR1 MNHEY, CDR2 SVGAGI. CDR3 length: 11 amino acids.

The chain combines TRBV10-3 with TRBJ2-1; 12 bases map to TRBD2. Germline V gives CDR1 ENHRY, CDR2 SYGVKD. The CDR3 extends over 20 amino acids. Trimming removed 4 bases from V and 0 bases from J; junction bases left unmatched: 13. CDR3: CAISGLAGANQPSSYNEQFF. CDR3 DNA sequence: TGTGCCATCAGTGGACTAGCGGGAGCAAATCAACCCAGCTCCTACAATGAGCAGTTCTTC.

The chain employs TRBV19 and TRBJ2-2, with 10 bases fitting TRBD1. This CDR3 is 15 amino acids long. J was trimmed by 6 bases and V by 7 bases; bases with no gene match: 8. The V gene's germline CDR1 is LNHDA and CDR2 SQIVND (reference sequence). DNA for the CDR3: TGTGCCAGTACTTCCGACAGGGGGCAGGCCGGGGAGCTGTTTTTT. It encodes CASTSDRGQAGELFF.

V usage is TRBV29-1 and J usage is TRBJ2-1, with D unresolved. With 4 bases removed from V and 5 bases from J, the gap between germline ends came to 15 bases. Germline values: CDR1 SQVTM, CDR2 ANQGSEA. CDR3 length equals 14 residues. The CDR3 is CSVVVWRFNNEQFF. The CDR3 nucleotides are TGCAGCGTTGTGGTATGGAGATTCAACAATGAGCAGTTCTTC.

This clone appeared many times. The chain uses TRBV28 and TRBJ1-3; D unresolved. CDR1 and CDR2 from the germline V gene are MDHEN and SYDVKM. CDR3 size: 14 residues. Trimming removed 4 bases at V and 0 bases at J, with 7 bases between. This CDR3 reads CASSSHSSGNTIYF. CDR3 nucleotides: TGTGCCAGCAGTTCCCACAGCTCTGGAAACACCATATATTTT.

This clone was seen a single time. V usage is TRBV28 and J usage is TRBJ1-2; D ambiguous. Germline CDR1 is MDHEN and CDR2 is SYDVKM. This CDR3 is built from 12 residues. V was shortened by 2 bases and J by 5 bases, with 6 bases between the two germline ends. The chain's CDR3 is CASSLLLYGYTF. CDR3 in DNA: TGTGCCAGCAGTTTACTTTTGTATGGCTACACCTTC.

The chain links TRBV28 to TRBJ1-2, with D maybe TRBD1 (5 bases). CDR3 size: 15 residues. V was pared by 4 bases and J by 0 bases, with 12 bases between. Looked up from germline, CDR1 is MDHEN and CDR2 is SYDVKM. CDR3 DNA sequence: TGTGCCAGCAGTTCACCACCGGGGGCTAACTATGGCTACACCTTC. Its translation: CASSSPPGANYGYTF.

A word on this clone: Germline and junction disagree at one end, which may indicate a read error. J is TRBJ2-7 and V is TRBV2, with TRBD2 identical over 7 bases. This CDR3 is built from 12 residues. Germline values: CDR1 SNHLY, CDR2 FYNNEI. CDR3 loop: CAGRGLSYEQYF. The DNA for the CDR3 is TGCGCGGGGAGGGGCCTTTCCTACGAGCAGTACTTC.

This chain joins TRBV28 and TRBJ1-6; D uncertain. Deletions cut 4 bases from V and 7 bases from J, with 11 bases between. The V gene's germline CDR1 is MDHEN and CDR2 SYDVKM. The CDR3 sequence is 14 residues long. The CDR3 bases are TGTGCCAGCAGTTCCCTTGGGGAGAATTCACCCCTCCACTTT. It specifies CASSSLGENSPLHF.

The chain links TRBV6-1 to TRBJ2-7; D uncertain. The CDR3 is 15 amino acids. Germline CDR1 MNHNS, CDR2 SASEGT. V was clipped by 3 bases and J by 0 bases, with 12 bases between them. CDR3 in DNA: TGTGCCAGCAGTGAGAGTCCCGTTAGCTCCTACGAGCAGTACTTC. This translates into CASSESPVSSYEQYF.

This sequence joins TRBV2 and TRBJ2-6; the D is unclear. The germline V and J ends were trimmed by 11 bases and 1 base, with 9 bases remaining between them. CDR3 length: 13 amino acids. Germline V CDR1 and CDR2: SNHLY, FYNNEI. The CDR3 loop reads CAGLRSGANVLTF. The CDR3 bases are TGTGCCGGGCTCCGGTCTGGGGCCAACGTCCTGACTTTC.

CDR3 protein: CASSSDSISGNTIYF. The CDR3 region has the DNA TGTGCCAGCTCATCCGACAGCATCTCTGGAAACACCATATATTTT. The chain recombines TRBV18 with TRBJ1-3; possible D gene TRBD1, 5 bases. The V gene lost 5 bases and the J gene lost 0 bases, with 11 bases spanning the gap. Germline CDR1 is KGHSH and CDR2 is LQKENI. This CDR3 comprises 15 residues.

The J gene is TRBJ2-7, the V gene TRBV9, with TRBD2 identical over 7 bases. Germline CDR1 SGDLS, CDR2 YYNGEE. The trim removed 0 bases at V and 4 bases at J, leaving 4 bases unmatched. The CDR3 consists of 14 residues. The CDR3 region has the DNA TGTGCCAGCAGCGTAGGAGCGGGAAATTACGAGCAGTACTTC. Protein product: CASSVGAGNYEQYF.

In nucleotides, the CDR3 is TGTGCCAGCACATCCGACAGGGACGAAGCTTTCTTT. This translates into CASTSDRDEAFF. The chain is built from TRBV2 and TRBJ1-1, with 7 positions matching TRBD1. This CDR3 has 12 amino acids. Germline CDR1 SNHLY, CDR2 FYNNEI. The ends lost 7 bases at V and 8 bases at J; junction bases unmatched: 7.

The chain uses TRBV18 and TRBJ2-7; D is possibly TRBD1 (6 bases). Germline V CDR1 and CDR2: KGHSH, LQKENI. The CDR3 length is 14 residues. V lost 5 bases and J 0 bases, leaving 11 bases between the germline ends. The CDR3 coding sequence is TGTGCCAGCTCAAAAACAGGGAACTCCTACGAGCAGTACTTC. This translates into CASSKTGNSYEQYF.

In this sample, this clone turned up once. V usage is TRBV28 and J usage is TRBJ1-1, with D unclear. Germline V lookup: CDR1 MDHEN, CDR2 SYDVKM. The CDR3 is made up of 13 amino acids. The V and J ends lost 2 bases and 11 bases respectively, with 15 bases between them. The CDR3, as DNA: TGTGCCAGCAGTTTAATGACGGCGGGGATGGCTTTCTTT. Translating it yields CASSLMTAGMAFF. Based on the CDR3 plus reference TRBV28 and TRBJ1-1, the full variable domain is DVKVTQSSRYLVKRTGEKVFLECVQDMDHENMFWYRQDPGLGLRLIYFSYDVKMKEKGDIPEGYSVSREKKERFSLILESASTNQTSMYLCASSLMTAGMAFFGQGTRLTVV.

J is TRBJ1-1 and V is TRBV5-4, with 8 bases fitting TRBD1. V dropped 2 bases and J dropped 6; count of bases not matched to a gene: 12. The CDR3 extends over 16 amino acids. Germline V lookup: CDR1 SGHNT, CDR2 YYREEE (reference sequence). CDR3 sequence: CASSFGQGRGRAEAFF. The CDR3 coding sequence is TGTGCCAGCAGCTTTGGACAGGGACGAGGGAGGGCTGAAGCTTTCTTT.

The J gene is TRBJ1-5, the V gene TRBV28; possibly TRBD1 for D (5 bases). The CDR3 totals 15 residues. Trimming took 2 bases from V and 3 from J, leaving 11 bases between them. From germline, CDR1 is MDHEN and CDR2 SYDVKM. In DNA, the CDR3 is TGTGCCAGCAGTTTACAGGGCGGGAACAATCAGCCCCAGCATTTT. It translates to CASSLQGGNNQPQHF.

The genes are TRBV15 and TRBJ2-7; 9 bases map to TRBD1. V lost 3 bases to trimming and J lost 0 bases; unmatched junction nucleotides: 6. Germline CDR1 LNHNV, CDR2 YYDKDF (reference sequence). This CDR3 region has 16 residues. Here the CDR3 reads CATSSGRTGDSYEQYF. CDR3 nucleotide sequence: TGTGCCACCAGCAGTGGGAGGACAGGGGACTCCTACGAGCAGTACTTC.